A single count supports the clone carrying this TCR beta chain. V was cut by 2 bases and J by 5 bases, with 15 bases left in between. This CDR3 contains 15 residues. From germline, CDR1 is SNHLY and CDR2 FYNNEI. This sample is part of a study of T cell responses to AZD1222 COVID-19 vaccine. Here immunoSEQ multiplex PCR was the method, and the copy in TCRdb shows in-frame clones only, minus some. This sample has approximately 200,000 clones, with approximately 94% found just once. This chain connects TRBV2 to TRBJ1-2; D may be TRBD1 (5 bases). Here the sequenced sample was peripheral blood, taken 28 days after the second AZD1222 dose. The sequence was collected from an adult who received the AZD1222 COVID-19 vaccine. The CDR3 DNA is TGTGCCAGCAGTGAAAACCCAGGGCGGGGGTATGGCTACACCTTC. Translating gives CASSENPGRGYGYTF. The entire variable domain, with the rest obtained from reference TRBV2 and TRBJ1-2, is as follows: EPEVTQTPSHQVTQMGQEVILRCVPISNHLYFYWYRQILGQKVEFLVSFYNNEISEKSEIFDDQFSVERPDGSNFTLKIRSTKLEDSAMYFCASSENPGRGYGYTFGSGTRLTVV.